These T cell receptor beta chains were read from a single sample in a study of a mutant IDH1 vaccine in newly diagnosed glioma. These receptors lack a known antigen. Sequencing was performed with immunoSEQ multiplex PCR; in TCRdb, only in-frame clones are kept and a portion is missing. The data contain some 30,000 clones, around 89% of them singletons. The source was PBMCs, collected from a glioma patient whose treatment included an IDH1 peptide vaccine. The source of these receptors is a middle-aged man with glioma. Both conserved end residues are part of each CDR3. Fields, in order: J gene, V gene, CDR3 protein.

J gene: TRBJ2-5; V gene: TRBV10-3; CDR3 protein: CAIKGQEQETQYF
J gene: TRBJ2-7; V gene: TRBV19; CDR3 protein: CASSIFESYEQYF
J gene: TRBJ1-6; V gene: TRBV20-1; CDR3 protein: CSARDREPLHF
J gene: TRBJ2-3; V gene: TRBV19; CDR3 protein: CASSTRQRPTSTDTQYF
J gene: TRBJ2-1; V gene: TRBV2; CDR3 protein: CASSALAGYYNEQFF
J gene: TRBJ1-2; V gene: TRBV7-8; CDR3 protein: CASSLVGTEVNYGYTF
J gene: TRBJ1-1; V gene: TRBV18; CDR3 protein: CASSPTGTGGTEAFF
J gene: TRBJ2-2; V gene: TRBV28; CDR3 protein: CAIPGQGITGELFF
J gene: TRBJ2-1; V gene: TRBV6-5; CDR3 protein: CASSYGSGQGVKEQFF
J gene: TRBJ1-2; V gene: TRBV4-1; CDR3 protein: CASSQAEARKGYTF
J gene: TRBJ2-7; V gene: TRBV20-1; CDR3 protein: CSAHSFYEQYF
J gene: TRBJ2-2; V gene: TRBV18; CDR3 protein: CASSPRGPPTNTGELFF
J gene: TRBJ2-3; V gene: TRBV19; CDR3 protein: CASSQRQGALSDTQYF
J gene: TRBJ2-3; V gene: TRBV12-5; CDR3 protein: CASGLSGDTQYF
J gene: TRBJ2-2; V gene: TRBV27; CDR3 protein: CASRAGGQGDPGELFF
J gene: TRBJ1-3; V gene: TRBV2; CDR3 protein: CASTTGHQSSGNTIYF
J gene: TRBJ1-5; V gene: TRBV7-8; CDR3 protein: CASSSGQPGIAQHF
J gene: TRBJ2-3; V gene: TRBV27; CDR3 protein: CASSLARTGGTDTQYF
J gene: TRBJ2-1; V gene: TRBV19; CDR3 protein: CASSPGTSGSYNEQFF
J gene: TRBJ2-1; V gene: TRBV6-1; CDR3 protein: CASSETTSSYNEQFF
J gene: TRBJ2-5; V gene: TRBV5-3; CDR3 protein: CARSPHSLAYQETQYF
J gene: TRBJ2-3; V gene: TRBV13; CDR3 protein: CASSETIIRGRADTQYF
J gene: TRBJ1-4; V gene: TRBV21-1; CDR3 protein: CASSKGRESEKLFF
J gene: TRBJ1-1; V gene: TRBV2; CDR3 protein: CASSGDSTEAFF
J gene: TRBJ2-1; V gene: TRBV14; CDR3 protein: CASSQDLAGEQFF
J gene: TRBJ2-1; V gene: TRBV4-2; CDR3 protein: CASSQSGSGNKRYEQFF
J gene: TRBJ1-1; V gene: TRBV6-5; CDR3 protein: CASSYWGRQNTEAFF
J gene: TRBJ1-6; V gene: TRBV7-8; CDR3 protein: CASSPKGTAGGSYNSPLHF
J gene: TRBJ1-1; V gene: TRBV30; CDR3 protein: CAWSDPGQAFF
J gene: TRBJ1-5; V gene: TRBV6-1; CDR3 protein: CASRRTVFQPQHF
J gene: TRBJ1-4; V gene: TRBV28; CDR3 protein: CASTSGGANEKLFF
J gene: TRBJ1-4; V gene: TRBV30; CDR3 protein: CAWSESVILYEKLFF
J gene: TRBJ2-1; V gene: TRBV6-5; CDR3 protein: CASSYSTGGKGQFF
J gene: TRBJ1-2; V gene: TRBV7-9; CDR3 protein: CASSIHDRGANYGYTF
J gene: TRBJ2-5; V gene: TRBV7-2; CDR3 protein: CASSPPGGASQYF
J gene: TRBJ2-3; V gene: TRBV5-1; CDR3 protein: CASSRRWLDTQYF
J gene: TRBJ1-5; V gene: TRBV9; CDR3 protein: CASSVGPAFNQPQHF
J gene: TRBJ1-3; V gene: TRBV18; CDR3 protein: CASSPPGRMGASSGNTIYF
J gene: TRBJ1-1; V gene: TRBV28; CDR3 protein: CASRGREGYTEAFF
J gene: TRBJ2-2; V gene: TRBV5-6; CDR3 protein: CASSLSSGAGELFF
J gene: TRBJ1-1; V gene: TRBV10-2; CDR3 protein: CASSGISTGNTEAFF
J gene: TRBJ2-5; V gene: TRBV11-2; CDR3 protein: CASSLAVTEFKETQYF
J gene: TRBJ2-2; V gene: TRBV18; CDR3 protein: CASSPPRGGTGELFF
J gene: TRBJ2-7; V gene: TRBV29-1; CDR3 protein: CSVAPAVEPYEQYF
J gene: TRBJ2-3; V gene: TRBV6-1; CDR3 protein: CATATSGGATQYF
J gene: TRBJ1-1; V gene: TRBV16; CDR3 protein: CASSQLVNTEAFF
J gene: TRBJ2-2; V gene: TRBV10-3; CDR3 protein: CAISERGTSTGELFF
J gene: TRBJ2-7; V gene: TRBV9; CDR3 protein: CASSVGRSRTDEQYF
J gene: TRBJ2-2; V gene: TRBV9; CDR3 protein: CASNRDSGNTGELFF
J gene: TRBJ1-4; V gene: TRBV30; CDR3 protein: CASQRGWEKLFF
J gene: TRBJ1-2; V gene: TRBV7-9; CDR3 protein: CASSLVQGKMDGYTF
J gene: TRBJ2-3; V gene: TRBV27; CDR3 protein: CASSSRLAGGLTDTQYF